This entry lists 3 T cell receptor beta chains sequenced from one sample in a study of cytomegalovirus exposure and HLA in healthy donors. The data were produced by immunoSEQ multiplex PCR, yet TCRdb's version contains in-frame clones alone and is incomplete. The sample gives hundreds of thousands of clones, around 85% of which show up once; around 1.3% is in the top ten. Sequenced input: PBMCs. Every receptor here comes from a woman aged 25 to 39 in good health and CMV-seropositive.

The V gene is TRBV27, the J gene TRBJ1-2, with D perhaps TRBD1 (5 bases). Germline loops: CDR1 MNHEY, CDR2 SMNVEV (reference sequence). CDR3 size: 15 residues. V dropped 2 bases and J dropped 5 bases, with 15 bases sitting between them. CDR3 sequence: CASSLTITGLYGYTF. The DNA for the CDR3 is TGTGCCAGCAGTTTAACCATAACAGGCCTTTATGGCTACACCTTC.

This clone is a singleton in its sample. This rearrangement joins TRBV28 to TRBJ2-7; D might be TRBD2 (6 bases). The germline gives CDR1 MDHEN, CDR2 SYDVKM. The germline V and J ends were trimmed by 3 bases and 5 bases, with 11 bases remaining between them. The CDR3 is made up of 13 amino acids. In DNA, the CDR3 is TGTGCCAGCAGTTTGCGGGGTTCCCACGAGCAGTACTTC. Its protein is CASSLRGSHEQYF. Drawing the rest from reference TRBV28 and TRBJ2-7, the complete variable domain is DVKVTQSSRYLVKRTGEKVFLECVQDMDHENMFWYRQDPGLGLRLIYFSYDVKMKEKGDIPEGYSVSREKKERFSLILESASTNQTSMYLCASSLRGSHEQYFGPGTRLTVT.

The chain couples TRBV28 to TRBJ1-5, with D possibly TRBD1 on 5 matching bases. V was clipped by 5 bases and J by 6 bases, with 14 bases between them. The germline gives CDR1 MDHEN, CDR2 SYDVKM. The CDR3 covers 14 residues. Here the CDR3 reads CASSLRGSPQPQHF. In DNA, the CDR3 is TGTGCCAGCAGTCTCCGGGGGTCGCCTCAGCCCCAGCATTTT.